One sample yielded the 26 T cell receptor beta chains listed below, sequenced in a study of graft-versus-host responses after intestinal transplantation. Their antigens remain unidentified. TCRdb keeps only in-frame clones here, not all; method: immunoSEQ multiplex PCR. The sample holds fewer than 110,000 clones, roughly 87% seen once. Sequences were derived from unstimulated CD4+ T cells sorted from spleen or lymph node cells, sampled before transplant. The receptors were gathered from a human donor who was the organ donor for an intestinal transplant.

The chain employs TRBV5-6 and TRBJ2-1; maybe TRBD1 (6 bases). Germline CDR1 and CDR2: SGHDT and YYEEEE. The CDR3 spans 15 residues. Trimming pared 1 base from V and 15 bases from J, leaving 23 bases between. The CDR3 loop is CASSLKWTANPYLFF. The CDR3 nucleotides read TGTGCCAGCAGCTTGAAATGGACAGCGAACCCCTATCTGTTCTTC. The full variable domain, in which reference TRBV5-6 and TRBJ2-1 provide the parts outside the CDR3, is DAGVTQSPTHLIKTRGQQVTLRCSPKSGHDTVSWYQQALGQGPQFIFQYYEEEERQRGNFPDRFSGHQFPNYSSELNVNALLLGDSALYLCASSLKWTANPYLFFGPGTRLTVL.

V usage is TRBV5-1 and J usage is TRBJ1-3; D call uncertain. CDR1 is SGHRS and CDR2 is YFSETQ in the germline V gene. Trimming stripped 4 bases from V and 0 bases from J, with 11 bases between. The CDR3 covers 15 residues. CDR3 DNA sequence: TGCGCCAGCAGCGTTGCAGGAGCCTCTGGAAACACCATATATTTT. It translates to CASSVAGASGNTIYF.

This clone was observed a handful of times. This chain links TRBV7-6 with TRBJ2-3, with 7 bases fitting TRBD2. V shed 1 base, J shed 1 base, and the junction held 2 bases outside the gene matches. The V gene's germline CDR1 is SGHVS and CDR2 FNYEAQ. This CDR3 has 15 residues. The CDR3 DNA sequence: TGTGCCAGCAGCTTAGGGGGGGGACGCACAGATACGCAGTATTTT. The encoded protein is CASSLGGGRTDTQYF.

In its sample, this clone was seen a few times. The rearrangement uses TRBV4-1 and TRBJ1-2, with a weak D call TRBD1 (5 bases). Trimming removed 4 bases at V and 4 bases at J, with 16 bases between. Germline CDR1 MGHRA, CDR2 YSYEKL. The CDR3 is 15 amino acids. The CDR3 loop is CASSRAPGPSYGYTF. The CDR3 nucleotides are TGCGCCAGCAGCCGAGCGCCGGGACCTTCCTATGGCTACACCTTC.

This rearrangement joins TRBV27 to TRBJ1-6; D gene uncertain. CDR3 length equals 14 residues. V was shortened by 4 bases and J by 3 bases, with 7 bases between the two germline ends. Germline values: CDR1 MNHEY, CDR2 SMNVEV (reference sequence). The CDR3 bases are TGTGCCAGCAGTTGGACCGTCTATAATTCACCCCTCCACTTT. This codes for CASSWTVYNSPLHF.

The chain carries TRBV4-1 and TRBJ1-1; 9 bases are a match to TRBD1. V gave up 4 bases and J gave up 6 bases; unmatched junction bases: 12. This CDR3 region has 16 residues. CDR1 and CDR2 from the germline V gene are MGHRA and YSYEKL. In nucleotides, the CDR3 is TGCGCCAGCAGCCTCCAGAATCCGGGACAGGGAGCTGAAGCTTTCTTT. Residues: CASSLQNPGQGAEAFF.

The chain employs TRBV7-3 and TRBJ2-7; a possible D gene is TRBD2 (6 bases). Trimming removed 2 bases at V and 4 bases at J, with 15 bases between. The CDR3 has 15 amino acids. Germline-derived CDR1 and CDR2 are SGHTA and FQGTGA. CDR3 region: CASSLYSGGPYEQYF. In DNA, the CDR3 is TGTGCCAGCAGCTTATATAGCGGAGGACCTTACGAGCAGTACTTC.

The chain recombines TRBV29-1 with TRBJ2-7; TRBD1 is a possible D gene (6 bases). This CDR3 spans 12 amino acids. CDR1 is SQVTM, CDR2 ANQGSEA, per germline. The V end lost 4 bases, the J end lost 4 bases, and 11 bases lay between the germline ends. CDR3 in DNA: TGCAGCGTTGCCAGGGGAAAGTACGAGCAGTACTTC. It is translated as CSVARGKYEQYF.

The CDR3 is CASSPFRGATDTQYF. The CDR3, as DNA: TGTGCCAGCAGCCCCTTCCGGGGAGCCACAGATACGCAGTATTTT. The chain employs TRBV9 and TRBJ2-3; D might be TRBD2 (5 bases). Germline CDR1 reads SGDLS; CDR2 reads YYNGEE. Trimming took off 4 bases at V and 2 bases at J, with 14 bases between the two ends. The CDR3 has 15 amino acids. Full variable domain (remainder filled in from reference TRBV9 and TRBJ2-3): DSGVTQTPKHLITATGQRVTLRCSPRSGDLSVYWYQQSLDQGLQFLIQYYNGEERAKGNILERFSAQQFPDLHSELNLSSLELGDSALYFCASSPFRGATDTQYFGPGTRLTVL.

The chain uses TRBV5-1 and TRBJ2-5; 15 bases are a match to TRBD2. V shed 4 bases and J 4 bases; nucleotides not matched to a gene: 8. The CDR3 length is 17 residues. CDR1 and CDR2 from the germline V gene are SGHRS and YFSETQ. The CDR3 DNA is TGCGCCAGCAGCCCGGGACTAGCGGGAGGTAGAGTAGAGACCCAGTACTTC. Its protein is CASSPGLAGGRVETQYF.

About this clone itself: Mismatch with germline at one junction end may stem from a read error. V gene TRBV19 combines with J gene TRBJ2-2; D possibly matches TRBD1 or TRBD2 (5 bases each). The CDR3 runs to 13 residues. Germline V gives CDR1 LNHDA, CDR2 SQIVND (reference sequence). CDR3 sequence reads: CASSQGRTEELFF. CDR3 DNA sequence: TGTGCCAGTAGTCAGGGACGGACCGAGGAGCTGTTTTTT. Variable domain in full (rest from reference TRBV19 and TRBJ2-2): DGGITQSPKYLFRKEGQNVTLSCEQNLNHDAMYWYRQDPGQGLRLIYYSQIVNDFQKGDIAEGYSVSREKKESFPLTVTSAQKNPTAFYLCASSQGRTEELFFGEGSRLTVL.

The chain couples TRBV11-2 to TRBJ2-5; D remains ambiguous. CDR1 and CDR2 (germline): SGHAT, FQNNGV. The CDR3 contains 13 residues. The V end was cut by 3 bases, the J end by 5 bases, with 10 bases between. The chain's CDR3 is CASSLGFRETQYF. The CDR3 bases are TGTGCCAGCAGCTTGGGCTTCCGGGAGACCCAGTACTTC.

About this clone itself: The same CDR3 can be traced to other DNA sequences in this sample. This chain links TRBV20-1 with TRBJ2-5; 7 positions match TRBD2. Germline lookup yields CDR1 DFQATT and CDR2 SNEGSKA (reference sequence). Unmatched junction bases numbered 7, after V lost 5 bases and J lost 10 bases. The CDR3 covers 11 residues. The CDR3 region has the DNA TGCAGTGCTGGGGGGAGGGGAGGCCAGTACTTC. This gives the protein CSAGGRGGQYF.

This clone was counted only a few times. Here the CDR3 reads CASSLSNQPQHF. In nucleotides, the CDR3 is TGTGCCAGCAGCTTATCCAATCAGCCCCAGCATTTT. V usage is TRBV7-9 and J usage is TRBJ1-5; no clear D gene. This CDR3 has 12 residues. With 2 bases removed from V and 3 bases from J, the gap between germline ends came to 2 bases. CDR1 is SEHNR and CDR2 is FQNEAQ in the germline V gene (reference sequence).

This clone was observed once. The chain combines TRBV2 with TRBJ1-2; perhaps TRBD1 as D (6 bases). CDR1 and CDR2 from the germline V gene are SNHLY and FYNNEI. The CDR3 extends over 16 amino acids. V was shortened by 3 bases and J by 0 bases, with 14 bases between the two germline ends. The CDR3 protein is CASSDVRGGPNYGYTF. In nucleotides, the CDR3 is TGTGCCAGCAGTGACGTTAGGGGGGGCCCTAACTATGGCTACACCTTC.

Comment on this clone: No DNA is shown, since the ends of the CDR3 on it are uncertain; the CDR3 is the one TCRdb lists. The chain employs TRBV19 and TRBJ1-6. The CDR3 sequence runs 14 residues, both termini included. Per germline, CDR1 LNHDA and CDR2 SQIVND (reference sequence). The CDR3 protein is CASTSGGYNSPLHF.

The chain combines TRBV7-3 with TRBJ2-3, with 10 bases matching TRBD2. This CDR3 spans 15 amino acids. Germline V lookup: CDR1 SGHTA, CDR2 FQGTGA. Losses at the gene ends were 4 bases for V and 1 base for J; bases not matched to a gene: 2. Here the CDR3 reads CASSSGLAGTDTQYF. CDR3 nucleotides: TGTGCCAGCAGCTCTGGACTAGCGGGCACAGATACGCAGTATTTT. The full variable domain, completed using reference TRBV7-3 and TRBJ2-3, is GAGVSQTPSNKVTEKGKYVELRCDPISGHTALYWYRQSLGQGPEFLIYFQGTGAADDSGLPNDRFFAVRPEGSVSTLKIQRTERGDSAVYLCASSSGLAGTDTQYFGPGTRLTVL.

The chain is built from TRBV5-1 and TRBJ1-1, with TRBD1 as a possible D gene (5 bases). The V and J ends lost 0 bases and 7 bases respectively, with 13 bases between them. The germline V gene encodes CDR1 SGHRS and CDR2 YFSETQ. The CDR3 runs 14 residues. The CDR3 nucleotides read TGCGCCAGCAGCTTGGCGTTCTCCGGGGGTGAAGCTTTCTTT. It yields the protein CASSLAFSGGEAFF.

The rearrangement joins TRBV5-1 to TRBJ1-2; D not certain. V was cut by 3 bases and J by 7 bases, with 13 bases left in between. The CDR3 has 13 residues. Germline-derived CDR1 and CDR2 are SGHRS and YFSETQ. DNA for the CDR3: TGCGCCAGCAGCTACTACACGGGAGGTGGCTACACCTTC. Protein: CASSYYTGGGYTF.

This chain connects TRBV7-9 to TRBJ1-2, with TRBD1 matching 9 bases. The length of the CDR3 is 16 residues. In germline, CDR1 is SEHNR, CDR2 FQNEAQ (reference sequence). After removal of 5 bases from V and 5 bases from J, the junction contained 12 bases not matched to a gene. The CDR3 sequence: CASSPPGQGIPYGYTF. The CDR3 DNA is TGTGCCAGCAGCCCCCCGGGACAGGGTATACCTTATGGCTACACCTTC. Variable domain in full (rest from reference TRBV7-9 and TRBJ1-2): DTGVSQNPRHKITKRGQNVTFRCDPISEHNRLYWYRQTLGQGPEFLTYFQNEAQLEKSRLLSDRFSAERPKGSFSTLEIQRTEQGDSAMYLCASSPPGQGIPYGYTFGSGTRLTVV.

This clone has only one observation. The rearrangement joins TRBV6-5 to TRBJ1-2; no reliable D call. CDR3 length equals 14 residues. V lost 11 bases to trimming and J lost 8 bases, with 24 bases between them. Germline CDR1 is MNHEY and CDR2 is SVGAGI. The CDR3 here is CAAQASGEQGGYTF. For the CDR3, the DNA is TGTGCCGCCCAGGCCAGCGGAGAACAAGGGGGCTACACCTTC.

This chain joins TRBV29-1 and TRBJ2-3; weak D call: TRBD2 (5 bases). Germline CDR1 SQVTM, CDR2 ANQGSEA. V shed 6 bases and J shed 4 bases, with 11 bases lying between them. The CDR3 is 12 amino acids. The CDR3 DNA reads as TGCAGCGTGTTTGCGGGCGCAGATACGCAGTATTTT. Residues: CSVFAGADTQYF.

Only one count was recorded for this clone. The rearrangement links TRBV7-9 to TRBJ1-5; 10 nucleotides match TRBD1. J was trimmed by 2 bases and V by 2 bases; bases with no gene match: 3. The CDR3 length is 16 residues. CDR1 is SEHNR and CDR2 is FQNEAQ in the germline V gene (reference sequence). The CDR3 protein is CASSLYGTGGNQPQHF. In DNA, the CDR3 is TGTGCCAGCAGCTTATACGGGACAGGGGGCAATCAGCCCCAGCATTTT.

V usage is TRBV29-1 and J usage is TRBJ1-2; D gene uncertain. Germline values: CDR1 SQVTM, CDR2 ANQGSEA. V was pared by 5 bases and J by 2 bases, with 15 bases between. The CDR3 runs 14 residues. CDR3 DNA sequence: TGCAGCGTTCAACAGAGACAAAGGAACTATGGCTACACCTTC. This codes for CSVQQRQRNYGYTF.

The chain combines TRBV7-3 with TRBJ2-5; D tentatively reads TRBD1 or TRBD2 (5 bases each). The CDR3 contains 14 residues. Germline V gene data show CDR1 as SGHTA and CDR2 as FQGTGA. V was pared by 5 bases and J by 9 bases, with 19 bases between. CDR3 residues: CASSRDGQIRAQYF. Here the CDR3 DNA reads TGTGCCAGCAGCCGGGACGGACAAATTAGGGCCCAGTACTTC.

This rearrangement joins TRBV7-2 to TRBJ2-1; TRBD2 is a possible D gene (6 bases). Per the germline V gene, CDR1 is SGHTA and CDR2 is FQGNSA. V gave up 1 base and J gave up 6 bases, with 19 bases separating them. CDR3 length: 17 amino acids. CDR3 loop: CASSLVGGARTINEQFF. The CDR3 coding sequence is TGTGCCAGCAGCTTAGTAGGAGGGGCGCGTACGATCAATGAGCAGTTCTTC.